The next 5 T cell receptor beta chains were all read from a single sample in a study of blood T cell repertoires in COVID-19. Sequencing used immunoSEQ multiplex PCR; TCRdb keeps in-frame clones, though not all of them. The sample shows around 270,000 clones, 80% to 85% of them seen only once. Sequencing used peripheral blood. The receptors shown here come from an older person with COVID-19, enrolled during active disease.

V is TRBV5-1 and J is TRBJ2-7, with 7 bases aligning to TRBD1. CDR3 length: 13 residues. Germline assignment: CDR1 SGHRS and CDR2 YFSETQ. J gave up 3 bases and V 3 bases, and 3 bases lay outside the gene matches. CDR3: CASSWGQSYEQYF. CDR3 DNA: TGCGCCAGCAGCTGGGGACAGAGCTACGAGCAGTACTTC.

With respect to this clone: Sequence at one end of the junction differs from germline and may be a read error. This sequence joins TRBV7-3 and TRBJ1-2; 9 bases align to TRBD1. This CDR3 has 14 residues. Per germline, CDR1 SGHTA and CDR2 FQGTGA. CDR3 coding DNA: TGTGCCAGCAGCATAACGACAGGGGGCTATGGCTACACCTTC. Protein: CASSITTGGYGYTF.

V usage is TRBV5-8 and J usage is TRBJ2-7; D call uncertain. V lost 0 bases and J 2 bases, leaving 15 bases between the germline ends. The length of the CDR3 is 16 residues. CDR1 SGHTS and CDR2 YDEGEE come from the germline V gene. The CDR3 region is CASSLASLVHTYEQYF. The CDR3 DNA reads as TGTGCCAGCAGCTTGGCCTCTCTCGTCCACACCTACGAGCAGTACTTC.

The chain is built from TRBV7-9 and TRBJ2-7; the match to TRBD1 covers 8 bases. J gave up 4 bases and V 4 bases, and 9 bases lay outside the gene matches. This CDR3 has 15 residues. Germline assignment: CDR1 SEHNR and CDR2 FQNEAQ (reference sequence). CDR3 sequence (DNA): TGTGCCAGCAGCTCAGACAGGGGAACTTGGTACGAGCAGTACTTC. Encoded protein: CASSSDRGTWYEQYF. Full variable domain (missing parts from reference TRBV7-9 and TRBJ2-7): DTGVSQNPRHKITKRGQNVTFRCDPISEHNRLYWYRQTLGQGPEFLTYFQNEAQLEKSRLLSDRFSAERPKGSFSTLEIQRTEQGDSAMYLCASSSDRGTWYEQYFGPGTRLTVT.

The CDR3 region has the DNA TGCGCCAGCAGCCAAGATTTCGCGCTGGGACTAGCGGGCTACGAGCAGTACTTC. Encoded protein: CASSQDFALGLAGYEQYF. The chain joins TRBV4-3 to TRBJ2-7; 12 bases map to TRBD2. J gave up 3 bases and V 0 bases, and 9 bases lay outside the gene matches. Germline V CDR1 and CDR2: LGHNA, YSLEER. This CDR3 has 18 amino acids.